Shown below are 24 T cell receptor beta chains from a single sample sequenced in a study of blood T cell repertoires in COVID-19. Produced via immunoSEQ multiplex PCR; TCRdb's table is partial and in-frame only. The sample contains 30,000 to 40,000 clones, 70% to 80% of which appear only once. Sequencing was performed on peripheral blood. Source of these receptors: a human donor in a cohort sampled during active COVID-19.

The rearrangement uses TRBV7-9 and TRBJ1-2; 9 bases line up with TRBD1. V gave up 2 bases and J gave up 2 bases; unmatched junction bases: 3. Looked up from germline, CDR1 is SEHNR and CDR2 is FQNEAQ (reference sequence). This CDR3 has 15 amino acids. As DNA, the CDR3 is TGTGCCAGCAGCTTAAAGGGACAGGGAAACTATGGCTACACCTTC. This encodes CASSLKGQGNYGYTF.

Comment on this clone: The sample holds other DNA sequences that translate to the same CDR3. V gene TRBV30 combines with J gene TRBJ2-5; 7 bases map to TRBD2. The trim removed 0 bases at V and 4 bases at J, leaving 8 bases unmatched. Germline CDR1 GTSNPN, CDR2 SVGIG (reference sequence). This CDR3 is 15 amino acids long. CDR3 sequence: CAWSVRGRGGETQYF. In DNA form, the CDR3 reads TGTGCCTGGAGTGTACGAGGGAGGGGAGGAGAGACCCAGTACTTC.

This clone came up a few times. DNA of the CDR3: TGTGCCAGTAGTATCGGGACAGGGGGTCTCACTGAAGCTTTCTTT. Its translation: CASSIGTGGLTEAFF. V gene TRBV19 combines with J gene TRBJ1-1; 11 bases line up with TRBD1. CDR3 length: 15 residues. V was clipped by 3 bases and J by 4 bases; unmatched bases: 4. The germline V gene has CDR1 LNHDA and CDR2 SQIVND (reference sequence).

The V gene is TRBV20-1, the J gene TRBJ2-1, with 9 bases matching TRBD2. The J segment lost 3 bases and the V segment lost 3 bases, leaving 3 bases of the junction unmatched. The CDR3 contains 14 residues. Germline CDR1 is DFQATT and CDR2 is SNEGSKA (reference sequence). The CDR3 nucleotides are TGCAGTGCTAGTAGCGGGGGCCTCTACAATGAGCAGTTCTTC. This gives the protein CSASSGGLYNEQFF.

The rearrangement links TRBV7-9 to TRBJ2-2; 11 bases fit TRBD1. V trimming: 6 bases; J trimming: 7 bases; junction bases outside the gene matches: 7. Germline V gene sequence: CDR1 SEHNR, CDR2 FQNEAQ (reference sequence). The CDR3 is 15 residues long. CDR3 DNA: TGTGCCAGCAGTCGGGACAGGGGGAAAAACGGGGAGCTGTTTTTT. Protein: CASSRDRGKNGELFF. The entire variable domain, with the rest obtained from reference TRBV7-9 and TRBJ2-2, is as follows: DTGVSQNPRHKITKRGQNVTFRCDPISEHNRLYWYRQTLGQGPEFLTYFQNEAQLEKSRLLSDRFSAERPKGSFSTLEIQRTEQGDSAMYLCASSRDRGKNGELFFGEGSRLTVL.

The table lists this clone with a few counts. The chain has TRBV6-6 and TRBJ1-1; a weak D match, TRBD1 (5 bases). Germline loops: CDR1 MNHNY, CDR2 SVGAGI (reference sequence). This CDR3 comprises 11 residues. Trimming left V 8 bases short and J 7 bases short, with 11 bases between. The CDR3 region is CASAVTGEAFF. In DNA form, the CDR3 reads TGTGCCAGCGCAGTCACAGGTGAAGCTTTCTTT.

This clone was observed once. CDR3 coding DNA: TGTGCCTGGGCAAACCTAGCGGGGGGGAACAATGAGCAGTTCTTC. Protein product: CAWANLAGGNNEQFF. This chain joins TRBV30 and TRBJ2-1, with TRBD2 matching over 12 bases. V trimming: 5 bases; J trimming: 5 bases; junction bases outside the gene matches: 7. The CDR3 consists of 15 residues. Germline assignment: CDR1 GTSNPN and CDR2 SVGIG (reference sequence).

The chain has TRBV20-1 and TRBJ2-1, with TRBD2 matching over 8 bases. The CDR3 runs to 14 residues. Germline trimming cut 3 bases from V and 9 bases from J; bases unmatched to any gene: 10. CDR1 DFQATT and CDR2 SNEGSKA come from the germline V gene (reference sequence). The CDR3 loop is CSASHGRAGGEQFF. In nucleotides, the CDR3 is TGCAGTGCTAGTCACGGGAGGGCCGGGGGTGAGCAGTTCTTC.

The chain has TRBV7-2 and TRBJ2-6; D may be TRBD2 (6 bases). Trimming took off 4 bases at V and 3 bases at J, with 7 bases between the two ends. Germline CDR1 SGHTA, CDR2 FQGNSA. The CDR3 consists of 14 residues. CDR3 region: CASSWGDGANVLTF. The CDR3 bases are TGTGCCAGCAGCTGGGGGGATGGGGCCAACGTCCTGACTTTC.

The chain combines TRBV10-3 with TRBJ2-1, with 9 nucleotides matching TRBD2. Germline V gives CDR1 ENHRY, CDR2 SYGVKD. This CDR3 has 17 amino acids. J was trimmed by 4 bases and V by 2 bases; bases with no gene match: 9. The CDR3 sequence: CAISETVAGGIYNEQFF. In nucleotides, the CDR3 is TGTGCCATCAGTGAGACAGTTGCGGGAGGGATATACAATGAGCAGTTCTTC.

The chain is built from TRBV10-2 and TRBJ2-7, with 7 bases fitting TRBD1. This CDR3 has 13 amino acids. Per germline, CDR1 WSHSY and CDR2 SAAADI. V was pared by 6 bases and J by 2 bases, with 4 bases of the junction left unmatched. CDR3 sequence reads: CASRKGQPYEQYF. CDR3 coding DNA: TGCGCCAGCAGAAAGGGACAGCCCTACGAGCAGTACTTC.

Only a few counts were recorded for this clone. This chain links TRBV5-1 with TRBJ1-1, with D maybe TRBD1 (6 bases). Germline CDR1 is SGHRS and CDR2 is YFSETQ. The V and J ends lost 0 bases and 5 bases respectively, with 11 bases between them. The CDR3 contains 14 residues. CDR3 sequence: CASSLATGMTEAFF. The DNA for the CDR3 is TGCGCCAGCAGCTTGGCCACAGGGATGACTGAAGCTTTCTTT.

The V call is TRBV6-5, the J call TRBJ1-1; TRBD1 is a possible D gene (6 bases). Trimming shortened V by 4 bases and J by 9 bases, and 15 bases separated the two germline ends. Germline CDR1 is MNHEY and CDR2 is SVGAGI. This CDR3 region has 13 residues. This CDR3 reads CASSFRPDRQAFF. The CDR3 DNA follows: TGTGCCAGCAGTTTTCGACCGGACAGACAAGCTTTCTTT.

The rearrangement uses TRBV7-9 and TRBJ1-1; the D gene is possibly TRBD1 (6 bases). The germline V gene has CDR1 SEHNR and CDR2 FQNEAQ (reference sequence). Trimming pared 2 bases from V and 7 bases from J, leaving 8 bases between. This CDR3 has 12 residues. CDR3 sequence reads: CASSLTGREAFF. CDR3 nucleotide sequence: TGTGCCAGCAGCTTAACAGGGCGTGAAGCTTTCTTT. The whole variable domain, filled in from reference TRBV7-9 and TRBJ1-1, reads DTGVSQNPRHKITKRGQNVTFRCDPISEHNRLYWYRQTLGQGPEFLTYFQNEAQLEKSRLLSDRFSAERPKGSFSTLEIQRTEQGDSAMYLCASSLTGREAFFGQGTRLTVV.

V gene TRBV5-1 combines with J gene TRBJ1-6; D unresolved. Germline V gene lookup returns CDR1 SGHRS and CDR2 YFSETQ. Between the trimmed V and J ends, which lost 2 bases and 7 bases, there was a span of 10 bases. The CDR3 runs 14 residues. DNA for the CDR3: TGCGCCAGCAGCTTAGCCCTTTCAAATTCACCCCTCCACTTT. Amino acid sequence: CASSLALSNSPLHF.

This clone was observed once. This chain uses TRBV6-5 with TRBJ1-1, with a tentative D call TRBD1 (5 bases). Between the trimmed V and J ends, which lost 6 bases and 2 bases, there was a span of 10 bases. The CDR3 runs to 13 residues. Germline lookup yields CDR1 MNHEY and CDR2 SVGAGI. The CDR3 region has the DNA TGTGCCAGCAGCCGGGGGGGAAACACTGAAGCTTTCTTT. Its translation: CASSRGGNTEAFF.

The chain is built from TRBV7-2 and TRBJ1-2; possible D gene TRBD1, 5 bases. Trimming removed 4 bases at V and 5 bases at J, with 11 bases between. The CDR3 totals 13 residues. Looked up from germline, CDR1 is SGHTA and CDR2 is FQGNSA. The CDR3, as DNA: TGTGCCAGCAGCTCATCCAGGGTGTATGGCTACACCTTC. It codes for CASSSSRVYGYTF.

V usage is TRBV7-3 and J usage is TRBJ2-3, with TRBD1 matching 9 bases. J was trimmed by 5 bases and V by 5 bases; bases with no gene match: 5. Germline V gene sequence: CDR1 SGHTA, CDR2 FQGTGA. The CDR3 runs 14 residues. The CDR3 bases are TGTGCCAGCAGCCGGGGACAGGGAAGAGATACGCAGTATTTT. Its protein product is CASSRGQGRDTQYF.

J is TRBJ1-1 and V is TRBV7-2; the match to TRBD1 covers 7 bases. The CDR3 is 14 amino acids. With V trimmed by 5 bases and J by 5 bases, 8 bases remained unmatched. Germline lookup yields CDR1 SGHTA and CDR2 FQGNSA. The CDR3 here is CASSPQGRRTEAFF. The CDR3, as DNA: TGTGCCAGCAGCCCACAGGGGAGACGGACTGAAGCTTTCTTT.

The chain combines TRBV19 with TRBJ2-1; 14 positions match TRBD2. V dropped 5 bases and J dropped 3; count of bases not matched to a gene: 6. Looked up from germline, CDR1 is LNHDA and CDR2 is SQIVND (reference sequence). This CDR3 region has 17 residues. CDR3 protein: CASSPRGTSGGYNEQFF. The CDR3 DNA follows: TGTGCCAGTAGTCCCCGGGGGACTAGCGGGGGCTACAATGAGCAGTTCTTC. The complete variable domain, with remaining parts taken from reference TRBV19 and TRBJ2-1, reads DGGITQSPKYLFRKEGQNVTLSCEQNLNHDAMYWYRQDPGQGLRLIYYSQIVNDFQKGDIAEGYSVSREKKESFPLTVTSAQKNPTAFYLCASSPRGTSGGYNEQFFGPGTRLTVL.

The chain recombines TRBV20-1 with TRBJ1-6, with D hard to call. Trimming cost V 3 bases and J 1 base, with 13 bases left between them. CDR1 is DFQATT, CDR2 SNEGSKA, per germline (reference sequence). This CDR3 has 16 amino acids. The CDR3 sequence: CSASNRLMSYNSPLHF. DNA for the CDR3: TGCAGTGCTAGTAATCGGTTAATGTCCTATAATTCACCCCTCCACTTT.

The chain combines TRBV27 with TRBJ2-7; D is perhaps TRBD1 (5 bases). The CDR3 length is 13 residues. Trimming removed 6 bases from V and 3 bases from J, with 12 bases in between. Germline loops: CDR1 MNHEY, CDR2 SMNVEV (reference sequence). The CDR3 DNA follows: TGTGCCAGCAGCCGCGGACATAACTACGAGCAGTACTTC. Its translation is CASSRGHNYEQYF.

CDR3 amino acids: CASSPGQTGTGGKLFF. The CDR3 nucleotides read TGTGCCAGCTCGCCCGGGCAGACCGGGACAGGGGGTAAACTGTTTTTT. V usage is TRBV18 and J usage is TRBJ1-4; TRBD1 matches 11 bases. Looked up from germline, CDR1 is KGHSH and CDR2 is LQKENI. The CDR3 has 16 residues. The V segment lost 6 bases and the J segment 11 bases; nucleotides outside the gene matches: 14.

The CDR3 sequence: CASSLAANSGNTIYF. The CDR3 DNA is TGTGCCAGCAGCTTAGCAGCGAACTCTGGAAACACCATATATTTT. The V and J genes are TRBV7-2 and TRBJ1-3; the D is unclear. The CDR3 consists of 15 residues. The V gene lost 0 bases and the J gene lost 0 bases, with 6 bases spanning the gap. Per germline, CDR1 SGHTA and CDR2 FQGNSA.